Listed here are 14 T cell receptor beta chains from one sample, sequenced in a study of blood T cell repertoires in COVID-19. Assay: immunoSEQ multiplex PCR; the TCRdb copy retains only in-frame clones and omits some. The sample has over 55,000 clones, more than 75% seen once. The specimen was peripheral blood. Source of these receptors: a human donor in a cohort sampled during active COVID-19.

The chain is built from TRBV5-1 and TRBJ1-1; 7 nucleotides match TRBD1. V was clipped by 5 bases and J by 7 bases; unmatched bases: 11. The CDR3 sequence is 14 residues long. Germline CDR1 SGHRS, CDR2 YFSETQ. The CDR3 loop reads CASSGTDYPIEAFF. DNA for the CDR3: TGCGCCAGCAGTGGGACAGATTATCCCATTGAAGCTTTCTTT.

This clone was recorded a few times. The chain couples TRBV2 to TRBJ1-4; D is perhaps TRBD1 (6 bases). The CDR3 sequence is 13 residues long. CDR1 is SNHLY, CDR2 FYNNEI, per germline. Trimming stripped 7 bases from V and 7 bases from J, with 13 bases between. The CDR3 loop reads CASMRDTGEKLFF. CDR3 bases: TGTGCCAGCATGAGGGACACTGGTGAAAAACTGTTTTTT.

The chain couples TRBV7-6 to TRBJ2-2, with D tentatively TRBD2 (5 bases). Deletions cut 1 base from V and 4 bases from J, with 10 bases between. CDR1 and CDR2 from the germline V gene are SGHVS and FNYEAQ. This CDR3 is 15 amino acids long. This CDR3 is CASSLESRGTGELFF. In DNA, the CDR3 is TGTGCCAGCAGCTTAGAAAGCCGGGGCACCGGGGAGCTGTTTTTT.

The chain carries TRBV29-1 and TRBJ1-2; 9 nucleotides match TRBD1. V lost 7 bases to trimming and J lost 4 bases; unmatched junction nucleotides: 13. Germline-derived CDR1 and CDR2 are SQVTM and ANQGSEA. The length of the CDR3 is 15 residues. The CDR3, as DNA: TGCAGCGCTCCTTTAACTCTACAGGGGGCCTATGGCTACACCTTC. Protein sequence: CSAPLTLQGAYGYTF.

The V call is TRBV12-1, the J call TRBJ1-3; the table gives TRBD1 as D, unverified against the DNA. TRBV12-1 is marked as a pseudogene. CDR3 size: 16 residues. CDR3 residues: CASSPEPGMTGNTIYF. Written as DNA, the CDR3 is TGTGCCAGCAGCCCTGAACCAGGGATGACTGGAAACACCATATATTTT.

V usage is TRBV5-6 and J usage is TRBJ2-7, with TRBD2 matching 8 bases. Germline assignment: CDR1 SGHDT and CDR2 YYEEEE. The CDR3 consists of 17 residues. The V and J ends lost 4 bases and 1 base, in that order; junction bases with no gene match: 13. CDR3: CASSLVLGGGLSYEQYF. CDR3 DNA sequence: TGTGCCAGCAGCCTCGTTTTAGGCGGGGGGCTTTCCTACGAGCAGTACTTC.

In DNA form, the CDR3 reads TGTGCCACCAGCAGAGACCGTCCGGGACAGGGCGCCTCGTATGGCTACACCTTC. Translation: CATSRDRPGQGASYGYTF. The chain recombines TRBV15 with TRBJ1-2, with 9 bases aligning to TRBD1. Per the germline V gene, CDR1 is LNHNV and CDR2 is YYDKDF (reference sequence). The CDR3 has 18 residues. The junction had 13 bases not matched to a gene; V was cut back by 0 bases and J by 5 bases.

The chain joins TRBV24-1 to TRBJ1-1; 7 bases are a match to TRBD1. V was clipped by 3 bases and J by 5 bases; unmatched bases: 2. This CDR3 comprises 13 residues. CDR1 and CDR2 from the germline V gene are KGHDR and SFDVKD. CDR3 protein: CATSDPTGTEAFF. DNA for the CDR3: TGTGCCACCAGTGATCCGACAGGGACTGAAGCTTTCTTT.

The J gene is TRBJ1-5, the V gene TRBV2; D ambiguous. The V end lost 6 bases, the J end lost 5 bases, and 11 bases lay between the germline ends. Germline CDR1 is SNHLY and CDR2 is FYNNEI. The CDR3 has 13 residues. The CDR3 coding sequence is TGTGCCAGCAGCGAGACTATTTATCAGCCCCAGCATTTT. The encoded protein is CASSETIYQPQHF.

The CDR3 here is CASSPGQGAYEQYF. The CDR3 DNA follows: TGTGCCAGCAGCCCCGGACAGGGCGCCTACGAGCAGTACTTC. The chain carries TRBV9 and TRBJ2-7; 8 nucleotides line up with TRBD1. Germline V gene sequence: CDR1 SGDLS, CDR2 YYNGEE. The CDR3 is 14 amino acids. J gave up 2 bases and V 4 bases, and 5 bases lay outside the gene matches.

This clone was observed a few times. The CDR3: CASILAPGNTIYF. CDR3 DNA sequence: TGTGCCAGCATCCTCGCGCCTGGAAACACCATATATTTT. This rearrangement joins TRBV7-2 to TRBJ1-3; D is unresolved. Germline V lookup: CDR1 SGHTA, CDR2 FQGNSA. The CDR3 runs to 13 residues. Trimming cost V 7 bases and J 2 bases, with 9 bases left between them.

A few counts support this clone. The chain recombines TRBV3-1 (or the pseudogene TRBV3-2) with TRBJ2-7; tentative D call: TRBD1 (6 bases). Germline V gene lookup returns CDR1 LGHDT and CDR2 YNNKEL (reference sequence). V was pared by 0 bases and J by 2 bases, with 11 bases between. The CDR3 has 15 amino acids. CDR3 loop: CASSQDLTGTYEQYF. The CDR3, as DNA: TGTGCCAGCAGCCAAGACTTGACAGGTACCTACGAGCAGTACTTC.

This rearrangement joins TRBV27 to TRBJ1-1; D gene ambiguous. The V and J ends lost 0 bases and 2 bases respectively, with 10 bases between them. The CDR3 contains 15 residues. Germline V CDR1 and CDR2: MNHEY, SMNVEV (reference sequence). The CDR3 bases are TGTGCCAGCAGTTTATCGAGGGCATTTAACACTGAAGCTTTCTTT. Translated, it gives CASSLSRAFNTEAFF.

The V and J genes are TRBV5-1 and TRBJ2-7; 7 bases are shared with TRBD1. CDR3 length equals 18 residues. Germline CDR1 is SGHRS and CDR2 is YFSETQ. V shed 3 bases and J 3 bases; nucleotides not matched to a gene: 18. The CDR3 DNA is TGCGCCAGCAGCTCGGACGTACAGGGGCCGCTCACTATCTACGAGCAGTACTTC. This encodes CASSSDVQGPLTIYEQYF.